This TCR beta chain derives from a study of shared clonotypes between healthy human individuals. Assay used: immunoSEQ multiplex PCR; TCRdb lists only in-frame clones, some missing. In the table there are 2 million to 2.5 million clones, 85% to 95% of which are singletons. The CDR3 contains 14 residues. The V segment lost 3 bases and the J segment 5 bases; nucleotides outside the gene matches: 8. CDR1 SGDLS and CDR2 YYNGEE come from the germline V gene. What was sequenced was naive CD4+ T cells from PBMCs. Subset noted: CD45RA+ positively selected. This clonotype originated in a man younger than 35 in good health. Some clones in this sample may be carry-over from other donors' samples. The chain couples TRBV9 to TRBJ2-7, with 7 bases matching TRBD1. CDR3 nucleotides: TGTGCCAGCAGCGCGTTAGACAGGGAACACGAGCAGTACTTC. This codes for CASSALDREHEQYF.